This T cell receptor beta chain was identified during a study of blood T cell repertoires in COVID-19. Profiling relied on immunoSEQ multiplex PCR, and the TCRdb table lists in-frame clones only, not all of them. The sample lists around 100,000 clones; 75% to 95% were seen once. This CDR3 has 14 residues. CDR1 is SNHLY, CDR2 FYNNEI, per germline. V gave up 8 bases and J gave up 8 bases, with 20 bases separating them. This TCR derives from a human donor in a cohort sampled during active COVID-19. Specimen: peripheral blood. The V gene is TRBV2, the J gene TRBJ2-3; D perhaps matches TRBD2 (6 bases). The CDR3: CASAHERGEGTQYF. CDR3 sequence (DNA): TGTGCCAGCGCCCACGAGCGCGGGGAAGGTACGCAGTATTTT.